This TCR beta chain emerged from a study of T-cell memory formation after mild COVID-19. V was pared by 2 bases and J by 7 bases, with 18 bases between. Germline values: CDR1 SGHRS, CDR2 YFSETQ. This CDR3 contains 15 residues. Each CDR3 protein gets one entry after TCRdb re-called the 5' RACE reads with MiXCR. The profile shows about 430,000 distinct CDR3 sequences, more than 20% of them singletons. This TCR derives from an adult woman who had mild COVID-19 (a few samples of this study predate the infection). Cell type and time point are not known. Sequences were obtained from PBMCs or a T cell subset sorted from them (not recorded which). The gene calls are TRBV5-1 and TRBJ1-2; D is ambiguous. The CDR3 reads CASSFDWERIAGYTF. The DNA for the CDR3 is TGCGCCAGCAGCTTCGACTGGGAGAGGATCGCTGGCTACACCTTC.